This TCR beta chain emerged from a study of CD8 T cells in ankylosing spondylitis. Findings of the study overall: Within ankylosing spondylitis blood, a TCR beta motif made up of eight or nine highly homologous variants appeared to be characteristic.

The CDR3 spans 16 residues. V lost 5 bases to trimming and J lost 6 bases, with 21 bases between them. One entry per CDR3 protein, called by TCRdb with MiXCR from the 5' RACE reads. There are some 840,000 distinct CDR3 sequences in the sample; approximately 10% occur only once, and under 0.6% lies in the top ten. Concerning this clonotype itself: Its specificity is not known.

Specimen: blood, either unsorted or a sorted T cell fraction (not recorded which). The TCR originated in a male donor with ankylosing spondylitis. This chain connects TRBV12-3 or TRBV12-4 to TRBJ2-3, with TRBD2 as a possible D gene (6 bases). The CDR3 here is CASSLTGLPLRDTQYF. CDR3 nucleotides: TGTGCCAGCAGTCTCACGGGACTTCCCCTTCGGGATACGCAGTATTTT.